This T cell receptor beta chain came from a study of shared clonotypes between healthy human individuals. Evenly divided among several immunoSEQ plates was the genomic DNA of each subset. Generated by immunoSEQ multiplex PCR, the TCRdb table keeps only in-frame clones and is missing some. The sample includes millions of clones, roughly 95% of them seen just once. Germline V gene sequence: CDR1 SGDLS, CDR2 YYNGEE. Trimming removed 0 bases at V and 5 bases at J, with 12 bases between. CDR3 length: 14 amino acids. CD8 cells classed as naive were CD45RO-negative and positively selected for CCR7, excluding terminally differentiated effector memory CD45RA+ cells. Donors were healthy HIV-negative adults without recent acute infections or vaccinations. On this clone itself: The identical CDR3 is also encoded by other nucleotide sequences in the sample.

The TCR comes from a man between 18 and 29 years old in good health. The sequenced material came from naive CD8+ T cells sorted from blood. The chain recombines TRBV9 with TRBJ2-7; D gene ambiguous. CDR3 in amino acids: CASSVAGAVDEQYF. In DNA form, the CDR3 reads TGTGCCAGCAGCGTAGCCGGTGCGGTAGACGAGCAGTACTTC.